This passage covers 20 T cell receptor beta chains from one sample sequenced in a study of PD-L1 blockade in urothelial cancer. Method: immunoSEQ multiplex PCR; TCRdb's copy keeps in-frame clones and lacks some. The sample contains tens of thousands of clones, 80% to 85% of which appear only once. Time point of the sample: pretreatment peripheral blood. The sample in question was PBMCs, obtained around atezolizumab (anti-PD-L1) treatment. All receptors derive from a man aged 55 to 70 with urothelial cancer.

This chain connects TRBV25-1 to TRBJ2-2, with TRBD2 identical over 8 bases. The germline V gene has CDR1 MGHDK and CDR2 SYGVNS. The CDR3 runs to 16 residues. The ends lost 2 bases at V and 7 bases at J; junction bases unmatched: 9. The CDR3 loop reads CASSENRGGQNGELFF. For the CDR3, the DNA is TGTGCCAGCAGTGAAAACCGGGGGGGACAAAACGGGGAGCTGTTTTTT.

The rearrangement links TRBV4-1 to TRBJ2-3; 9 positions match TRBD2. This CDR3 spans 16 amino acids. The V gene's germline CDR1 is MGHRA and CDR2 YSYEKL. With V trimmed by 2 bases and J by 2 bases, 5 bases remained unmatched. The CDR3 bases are TGCGCCAGCAGCCAAAAGGCTAGCGGGAACACAGATACGCAGTATTTT. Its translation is CASSQKASGNTDTQYF.

CDR3 region: CATSRDQGRYQPQHF. The CDR3, as DNA: TGTGCCACCAGCAGAGATCAGGGGAGATATCAGCCCCAGCATTTT. This chain connects TRBV15 to TRBJ1-5, with D tentatively TRBD1 (6 bases). The germline V gene encodes CDR1 LNHNV and CDR2 YYDKDF (reference sequence). V lost 0 bases and J lost 5, with 11 bases in between. The CDR3 covers 15 residues. Variable domain in full (rest from reference TRBV15 and TRBJ1-5): DAMVIQNPRYQVTQFGKPVTLSCSQTLNHNVMYWYQQKSSQAPKLLFHYYDKDFNNEADTPDNFQSRRPNTSFCFLDIRSPGLGDTAMYLCATSRDQGRYQPQHFGDGTRLSIL.

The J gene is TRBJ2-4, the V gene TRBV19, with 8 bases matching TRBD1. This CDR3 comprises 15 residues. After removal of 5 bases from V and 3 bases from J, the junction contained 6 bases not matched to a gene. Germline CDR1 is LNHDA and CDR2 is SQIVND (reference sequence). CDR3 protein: CASSPPGTGKNIQYF. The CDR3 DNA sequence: TGTGCCAGTAGTCCCCCCGGGACAGGCAAAAACATTCAGTACTTC.

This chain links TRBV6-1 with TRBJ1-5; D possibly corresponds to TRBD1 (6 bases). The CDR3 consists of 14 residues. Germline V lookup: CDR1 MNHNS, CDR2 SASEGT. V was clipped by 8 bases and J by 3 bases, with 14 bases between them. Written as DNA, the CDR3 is TGTGCCAGCGGAGTAACAGGGTCCAATCAGCCCCAGCATTTT. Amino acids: CASGVTGSNQPQHF.

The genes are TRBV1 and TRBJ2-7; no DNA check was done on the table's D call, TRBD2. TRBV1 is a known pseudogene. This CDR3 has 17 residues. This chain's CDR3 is CTSSQRIPSGSSYEQYF. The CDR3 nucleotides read TGCACCAGCAGCCAAAGAATCCCTAGCGGTAGCTCCTACGAGCAGTACTTC.

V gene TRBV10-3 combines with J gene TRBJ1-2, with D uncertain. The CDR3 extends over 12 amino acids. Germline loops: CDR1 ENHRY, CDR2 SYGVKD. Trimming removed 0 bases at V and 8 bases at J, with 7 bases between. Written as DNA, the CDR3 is TGTGCCATCAGTGAGTCGACGGGGGGCTACACCTTC. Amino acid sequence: CAISESTGGYTF.

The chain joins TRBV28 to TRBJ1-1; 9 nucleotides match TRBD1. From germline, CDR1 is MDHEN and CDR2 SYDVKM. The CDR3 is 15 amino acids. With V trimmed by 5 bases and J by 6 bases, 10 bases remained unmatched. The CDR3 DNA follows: TGTGCCAGCAGTCCCTCGGGACAGGGTGGTGCTGAAGCTTTCTTT. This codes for CASSPSGQGGAEAFF.

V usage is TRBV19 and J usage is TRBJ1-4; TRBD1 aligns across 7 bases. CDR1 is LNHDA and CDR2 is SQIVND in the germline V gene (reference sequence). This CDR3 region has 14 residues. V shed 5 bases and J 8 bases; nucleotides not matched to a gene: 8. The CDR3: CASSSTGRFEKLFF. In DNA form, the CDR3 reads TGTGCCAGTAGTTCGACAGGGCGGTTCGAAAAACTGTTTTTT.

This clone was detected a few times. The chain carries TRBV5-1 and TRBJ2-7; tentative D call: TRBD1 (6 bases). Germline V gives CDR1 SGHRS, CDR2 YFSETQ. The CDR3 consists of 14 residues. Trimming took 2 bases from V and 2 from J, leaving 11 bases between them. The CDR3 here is CASSFLDSPYEQYF. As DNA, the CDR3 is TGCGCCAGCAGCTTTTTGGACAGTCCCTACGAGCAGTACTTC.

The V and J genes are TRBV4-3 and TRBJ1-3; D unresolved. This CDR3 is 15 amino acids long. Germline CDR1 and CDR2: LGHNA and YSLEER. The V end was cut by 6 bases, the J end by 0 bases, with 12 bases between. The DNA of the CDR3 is TGCGCCAGCAGTGCGGACTTGGGCTCTGGAAACACCATATATTTT. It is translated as CASSADLGSGNTIYF.

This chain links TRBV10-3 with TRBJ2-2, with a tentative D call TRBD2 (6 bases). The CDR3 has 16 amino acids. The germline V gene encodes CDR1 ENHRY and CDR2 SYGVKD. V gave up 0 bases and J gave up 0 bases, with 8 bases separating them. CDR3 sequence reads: CAISESWGANTGELFF. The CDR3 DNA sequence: TGTGCCATCAGTGAGTCGTGGGGGGCGAACACCGGGGAGCTGTTTTTT.

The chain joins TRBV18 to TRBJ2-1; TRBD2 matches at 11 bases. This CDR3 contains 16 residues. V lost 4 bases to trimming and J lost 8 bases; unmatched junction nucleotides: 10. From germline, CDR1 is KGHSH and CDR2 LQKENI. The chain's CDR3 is CASSLRPSGGLYEQFF. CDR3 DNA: TGTGCCAGCTCACTTCGTCCTAGCGGGGGGCTATATGAGCAGTTCTTC.

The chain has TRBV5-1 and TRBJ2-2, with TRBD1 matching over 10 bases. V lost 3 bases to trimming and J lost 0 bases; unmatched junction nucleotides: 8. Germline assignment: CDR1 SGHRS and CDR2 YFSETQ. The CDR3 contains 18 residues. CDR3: CASSSEPGQGANTGELFF. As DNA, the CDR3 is TGCGCCAGCAGCTCAGAGCCCGGACAGGGGGCGAACACCGGGGAGCTGTTTTTT.

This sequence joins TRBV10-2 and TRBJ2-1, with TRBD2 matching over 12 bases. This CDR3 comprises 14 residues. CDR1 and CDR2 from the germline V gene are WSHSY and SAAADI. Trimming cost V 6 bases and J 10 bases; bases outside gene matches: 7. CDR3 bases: TGCGCCAGCAGACCGACTAGCGGGGGCACAGAGCAGTTCTTC. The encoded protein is CASRPTSGGTEQFF.

The chain's CDR3 is CASGQTYEQYF. The CDR3 DNA reads TGTGCTAGTGGGCAGACCTACGAGCAGTACTTC. The chain has TRBV12-5 and TRBJ2-7; D call uncertain. Trimming took 6 bases from V and 2 from J, leaving 5 bases between them. This CDR3 is 11 amino acids long. Germline assignment: CDR1 LGHNT and CDR2 FRNRAP.

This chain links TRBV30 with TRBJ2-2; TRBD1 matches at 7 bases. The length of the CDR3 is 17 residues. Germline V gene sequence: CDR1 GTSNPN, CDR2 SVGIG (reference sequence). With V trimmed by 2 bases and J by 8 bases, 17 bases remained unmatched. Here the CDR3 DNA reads TGTGCCTGGAGTTTTATGACAGGGTCCACTTTGATAGGGGAGCTGTTTTTT. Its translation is CAWSFMTGSTLIGELFF.

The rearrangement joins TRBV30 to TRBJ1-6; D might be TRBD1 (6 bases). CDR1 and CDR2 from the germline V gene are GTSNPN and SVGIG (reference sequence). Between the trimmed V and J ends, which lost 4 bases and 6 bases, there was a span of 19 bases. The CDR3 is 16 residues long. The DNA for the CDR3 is TGTGCCTGGAACCTTAGGGGAGGGGGTTTTAATTCACCCCTCCACTTT. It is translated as CAWNLRGGGFNSPLHF.

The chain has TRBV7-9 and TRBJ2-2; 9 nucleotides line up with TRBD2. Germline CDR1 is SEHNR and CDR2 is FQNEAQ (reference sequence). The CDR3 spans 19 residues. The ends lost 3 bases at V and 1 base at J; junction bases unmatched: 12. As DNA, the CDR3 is TGTGCCAGCAGCTTTAGCGGGGGCTCGTTTTCATTGAACACCGGGGAGCTGTTTTTT. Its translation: CASSFSGGSFSLNTGELFF.

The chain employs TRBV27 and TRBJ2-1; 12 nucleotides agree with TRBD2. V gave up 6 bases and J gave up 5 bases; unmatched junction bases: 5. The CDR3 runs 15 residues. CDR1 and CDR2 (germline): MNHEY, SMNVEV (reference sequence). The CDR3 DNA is TGTGCCAGCAGCTTACTAGCGGGAGGAAACAATGAGCAGTTCTTC. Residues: CASSLLAGGNNEQFF.